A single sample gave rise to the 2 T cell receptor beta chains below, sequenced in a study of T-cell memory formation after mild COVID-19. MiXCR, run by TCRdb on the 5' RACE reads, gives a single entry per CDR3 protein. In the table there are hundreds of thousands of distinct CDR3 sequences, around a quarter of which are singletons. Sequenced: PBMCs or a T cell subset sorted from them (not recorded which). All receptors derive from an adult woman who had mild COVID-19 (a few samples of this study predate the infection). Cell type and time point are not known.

CDR3 in DNA: TGTGCCAGCAGTCCGCAGCGGGAGTATGGTGAGCAGTTCTTC. As protein: CASSPQREYGEQFF. V and J are TRBV12-3 or TRBV12-4 and TRBJ2-1, with 8 bases that match TRBD2. J was trimmed by 9 bases and V by 5 bases; bases with no gene match: 9. The CDR3 runs 14 residues.

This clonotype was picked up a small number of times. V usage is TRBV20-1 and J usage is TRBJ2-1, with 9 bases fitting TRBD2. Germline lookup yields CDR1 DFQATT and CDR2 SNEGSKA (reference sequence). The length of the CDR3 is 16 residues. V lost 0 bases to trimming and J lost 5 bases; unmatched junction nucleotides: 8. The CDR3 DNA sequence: TGCAGTGCTAGAGATCTGGGCGGGAGGGCCCACAATGAGCAGTTCTTC. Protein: CSARDLGGRAHNEQFF.